This TCR beta chain was obtained from a study of graft-versus-host responses after intestinal transplantation. Study-wide background: Recipients had transplants, and these were multivisceral, liver-intestinal, or isolated intestinal. Every transplant recipient was induced with anti-thymocyte globulin, then maintained on tacrolimus and steroids for approximately three years. Study-wide points: Early after transplant, HvG declines were associated with peak levels of circulating GvH clones.

Sequencing used immunoSEQ multiplex PCR; TCRdb keeps in-frame clones, though not all of them. The table has about 21,000 clones, around 41% seen once. This clone is labeled as medium-sized. Each mixed lymphocyte reaction held around 200,000 CFSE-labeled responders and around 200,000 irradiated violet-dye-labeled stimulators. Post-reaction, proliferating CD3+CD4+ and CD3+CD8+ responders (CFSE-low) were sorted. V was trimmed by 4 bases and J by 2 bases, leaving 10 bases between them. Germline V gives CDR1 SGHTS, CDR2 YDEGEE. The CDR3 extends over 14 amino acids. Sequences were derived from alloreactive CD8+ T cells from a mixed lymphocyte reaction culture, sampled before intestinal transplant. Subset indicated: CFSE-low proliferating T cells sorted from roughly six-day pre-transplant mixed lymphocyte reaction (GvH or HvG direction). This clonotype was sampled from a human patient who received an intestinal transplant. The chain uses TRBV5-8 and TRBJ1-5; D is ambiguous. The CDR3 DNA is TGTGCCAGCAGCCCAGGTCGGGGCAATCAGCCCCAGCATTTT. Encoded protein: CASSPGRGNQPQHF.